A single sample gave rise to the 15 T cell receptor beta chains below, sequenced in a study of early T cells in non-severe SARS-CoV-2 infection. One entry per CDR3 protein, called by TCRdb with MiXCR from the 5' RACE reads. The sample contains roughly 80,000 distinct CDR3 sequences, about 11% of which appear only once. Source: whole blood, taken at baseline. Source of these receptors: an adult who was a healthcare worker with PCR-confirmed SARS-CoV-2 infection or an uninfected control (not recorded which).

This clonotype has just a few counts. The V gene is TRBV9, the J gene TRBJ2-3; D tentatively reads TRBD1 or TRBD2 (5 bases each). Germline V gene data show CDR1 as SGDLS and CDR2 as YYNGEE. V lost 3 bases and J 0 bases, leaving 8 bases between the germline ends. This CDR3 region has 14 residues. CDR3 sequence (DNA): TGTGCCAGCAGCGAAGGGGACAGCACAGATACGCAGTATTTT. Amino acids: CASSEGDSTDTQYF.

This clonotype has a count of ten or more. J is TRBJ2-1 and V is TRBV12-3 or TRBV12-4; TRBD2 agrees at 7 bases. The CDR3 extends over 16 amino acids. The V segment lost 3 bases and the J segment 5 bases; nucleotides outside the gene matches: 10. The CDR3 nucleotides are TGTGCCAGCAGTTTGGGGGGGGGACGGCCCCACAATGAGCAGTTCTTC. Amino acid sequence: CASSLGGGRPHNEQFF.

This clonotype was counted at least ten times. The CDR3 region is CSVATELNTEAFF. The CDR3 coding sequence is TGCAGCGTGGCGACAGAATTGAACACTGAAGCTTTCTTT. The genes are TRBV29-1 and TRBJ1-1, with TRBD1 as a possible D gene (5 bases). Trimming left V 6 bases short and J 0 bases short, with 11 bases between. The V gene's germline CDR1 is SQVTM and CDR2 ANQGSEA. The CDR3 consists of 13 residues.

The V call is TRBV7-3, the J call TRBJ2-1; 7 bases fit TRBD2. The trim removed 5 bases at V and 4 bases at J, leaving 8 bases unmatched. There are 15 residues in the CDR3. The germline V gene has CDR1 SGHTA and CDR2 FQGTGA. CDR3: CASSRAGYRYNEQFF. The CDR3 DNA reads as TGTGCCAGCAGCAGAGCGGGATACCGATACAATGAGCAGTTCTTC.

V is TRBV7-3 and J is TRBJ2-6; D gene unclear. CDR1 is SGHTA and CDR2 is FQGTGA in the germline V gene. Trimming removed 2 bases at V and 0 bases at J, with 5 bases between. CDR3 size: 15 residues. The CDR3 here is CASSLFGSGANVLTF. CDR3 sequence (DNA): TGTGCCAGCAGCTTATTTGGCTCTGGGGCCAACGTCCTGACTTTC. The variable domain in full, completed from reference TRBV7-3 and TRBJ2-6, reads GAGVSQTPSNKVTEKGKYVELRCDPISGHTALYWYRQSLGQGPEFLIYFQGTGAADDSGLPNDRFFAVRPEGSVSTLKIQRTERGDSAVYLCASSLFGSGANVLTFGAGSRLTVL.

The table lists this clonotype with a few counts. This chain connects TRBV7-2 to TRBJ2-3; TRBD2 matches at 10 bases. With 5 bases clipped from V and 2 bases from J, the junction kept 7 bases outside the gene matches. There are 16 residues in the CDR3. Germline V gene lookup returns CDR1 SGHTA and CDR2 FQGNSA. The CDR3 region is CASSPPGLAATDTQYF. The CDR3 region has the DNA TGTGCCAGCAGCCCACCCGGACTAGCGGCCACAGATACGCAGTATTTT.

This rearrangement joins TRBV5-1 to TRBJ1-1; 9 nucleotides agree with TRBD1. V lost 3 bases, J lost 10 bases, and 10 bases stayed unmatched. CDR3 length: 14 residues. Germline V gene data show CDR1 as SGHRS and CDR2 as YFSETQ. CDR3 protein: CASSSSGNRGRAFF. The CDR3 DNA is TGCGCCAGCAGCTCAAGCGGTAACAGGGGGCGAGCTTTCTTT.

This clonotype was detected ten times or more. This chain links TRBV5-6 with TRBJ2-7, with TRBD1 identical over 7 bases. CDR1 and CDR2 (germline): SGHDT, YYEEEE. The V and J ends lost 3 bases and 7 bases, in that order; junction bases with no gene match: 7. This CDR3 spans 13 amino acids. CDR3 sequence (DNA): TGTGCCAGCAGCTCGAACAGGGGACGAGAGCAGTACTTC. Amino acids: CASSSNRGREQYF.

There are a few counts of this clonotype. This rearrangement joins TRBV11-2 to TRBJ2-1; possibly TRBD1 for D (6 bases). Trimming shortened V by 4 bases and J by 0 bases, and 13 bases separated the two germline ends. The germline V gene has CDR1 SGHAT and CDR2 FQNNGV. The length of the CDR3 is 16 residues. The CDR3 bases are TGTGCCAGCAGCTACTACAGGGAAAGCTCCTACAATGAGCAGTTCTTC. This sequence encodes CASSYYRESSYNEQFF.

The V and J genes are TRBV29-1 and TRBJ2-7, with 8 bases aligning to TRBD1. Trimming took 8 bases from V and 0 from J; bases not matched to a gene: 9. The germline CDR1 and CDR2 sequences are SQVTM and ANQGSEA. The CDR3 loop spans 14 amino acids. The CDR3 reads CSIRQGTTSYEQYF. The DNA of the CDR3 is TGCAGCATCCGACAGGGGACCACCTCCTACGAGCAGTACTTC.

In its sample, this clonotype was seen a few times. The V gene is TRBV4-1, the J gene TRBJ2-7; D possibly corresponds to TRBD2 (7 bases). V was clipped by 0 bases and J by 4 bases, with 13 bases between them. Germline assignment: CDR1 MGHRA and CDR2 YSYEKL. The CDR3 length is 15 residues. This CDR3 reads CASSQDGRGNYEQYF. The CDR3 region has the DNA TGCGCCAGCAGCCAAGATGGGAGGGGGAATTACGAGCAGTACTTC.

This clonotype was seen only a few times. V and J are TRBV12-3 or TRBV12-4 and TRBJ1-5, with no clear D. The CDR3 runs 15 residues. Deletions cut 2 bases from V and 1 base from J, with 9 bases between. CDR3 sequence: CASSLRYNSNQPQHF. The CDR3 DNA reads as TGTGCCAGCAGTTTAAGATATAACAGCAATCAGCCCCAGCATTTT.

Ten or more counts support this clonotype. The J gene is TRBJ1-1, the V gene TRBV30, with a tentative D call TRBD1 (5 bases). The V gene lost 4 bases and the J gene lost 6 bases, with 9 bases spanning the gap. This CDR3 contains 11 residues. Germline lookup yields CDR1 GTSNPN and CDR2 SVGIG (reference sequence). As DNA, the CDR3 is TGTGCCTGGACGCAGGGTTCTGAAGCTTTCTTT. This codes for CAWTQGSEAFF.

The chain couples TRBV25-1 to TRBJ1-2; the D is unclear. The CDR3 covers 15 residues. The germline gives CDR1 MGHDK, CDR2 SYGVNS. V was shortened by 4 bases and J by 4 bases, with 16 bases between the two germline ends. The CDR3 is CASSGTTDGPYGYTF. The CDR3 coding sequence is TGTGCCAGCAGTGGAACGACGGACGGACCCTATGGCTACACCTTC.

In this sample, this clonotype turned up a few times. The chain joins TRBV20-1 to TRBJ1-5; the D is unclear. V was cut by 2 bases and J by 10 bases, with 21 bases left in between. Germline CDR1 reads DFQATT; CDR2 reads SNEGSKA (reference sequence). The CDR3 spans 15 residues. The CDR3, as DNA: TGCAGTGCTAGACCTCCGGGGTTGCAATCAGCCCCCCAGCATTTT. Its translation: CSARPPGLQSAPQHF.